The clone carrying this T cell receptor beta chain has a count of ten or more. Its target is not known. The germline V and J ends were trimmed by 0 bases and 6 bases, with 16 bases remaining between them. The CDR3 is 16 residues long. CDR1 LGHDT and CDR2 YNNKEL come from the germline V gene (reference sequence). The data belong to a study of T cells in Graves' hyperthyroidism and ophthalmopathy. Study background: At the time of initial diagnosis and before any treatment, peripheral blood was collected. Notes on the study in general: Through a model of 13 V-J features, ophthalmopathy was separated from stable hyperthyroidism.

Exclusion criteria comprised uncontrolled infection, other autoimmune disease, pregnancy or lactation. Amplified TCR beta CDR3 regions derived from RNA transcripts. HTBI primers were used for first-round RT-PCR of the TCR CDR3. MiXCR, run by TCRdb on the multiplex PCR reads, gives a single entry per CDR3 protein. The sample consists of 200,000 to 250,000 distinct CDR3 sequences, 16% of them appearing once. Sequenced material: blood. The chain recombines TRBV3-1 with TRBJ2-3; tentatively, D is TRBD2 (6 bases). The TCR originated in a woman between 18 and 30 years old with Graves' ophthalmopathy. The CDR3 here is CASSQDRSGGGDTQYF. The CDR3, as DNA: TGTGCCAGCAGCCAAGATAGGTCCGGGGGTGGGGATACGCAGTATTTT.